A single sample is the source of the 18 T cell receptor beta chains below, sequenced in a study of cytomegalovirus exposure and HLA in healthy donors. Primers: 60 Vbeta forward and 13 Jbeta reverse. Data came from immunoSEQ multiplex PCR; TCRdb stores just in-frame clones and leaves some out. The sample shows about 73,000 clones, about 75% of them seen only once. Sequencing used PBMCs. The receptor set was obtained from a man between 65 and 85 years old in good health and CMV-seronegative.

The chain couples TRBV29-1 to TRBJ2-1, with D hard to call. Germline CDR1 SQVTM, CDR2 ANQGSEA. The V end was cut by 4 bases, the J end by 2 bases, with 6 bases between. The CDR3 has 12 residues. DNA for the CDR3: TGCAGCGTTGTCGACACCTACAATGAGCAGTTCTTC. Translated: CSVVDTYNEQFF.

V is TRBV19 and J is TRBJ1-5, with TRBD1 matching over 7 bases. The CDR3 length is 16 residues. The germline CDR1 and CDR2 sequences are LNHDA and SQIVND (reference sequence). V shed 7 bases and J 1 base; nucleotides not matched to a gene: 10. The CDR3 is CASKYRGAQSNQPQHF. As DNA, the CDR3 is TGTGCCAGTAAATACAGGGGCGCCCAGAGCAATCAGCCCCAGCATTTT.

The rearrangement joins TRBV11-3 to TRBJ1-2; TRBD1 aligns across 7 bases. CDR1 is SGHNT and CDR2 is YENEEA in the germline V gene. Trimming took 10 bases from V and 10 from J; bases not matched to a gene: 6. The CDR3 sequence is 10 residues long. CDR3 protein: CATPTGIYTF. The CDR3 nucleotides are TGTGCCACCCCGACAGGGATCTACACCTTC.

The genes are TRBV5-1 and TRBJ1-2; no firm D call. V lost 4 bases and J 5 bases, leaving 15 bases between the germline ends. CDR3 size: 14 residues. Germline V gene data show CDR1 as SGHRS and CDR2 as YFSETQ. The CDR3 DNA reads TGCGCCAGCAGCCCCGTGGGGAGGGATTATGGCTACACCTTC. Protein: CASSPVGRDYGYTF.

This clone was detected once. The chain is built from TRBV5-6 and TRBJ2-5; 11 nucleotides align to TRBD2. The germline V gene has CDR1 SGHDT and CDR2 YYEEEE. CDR3 length: 15 residues. With V trimmed by 4 bases and J by 5 bases, 7 bases remained unmatched. The CDR3 coding sequence is TGTGCCAGCAGCCCTATTGCTAGCGGGAGGGAGACCCAGTACTTC. Translated, it gives CASSPIASGRETQYF.

The chain has TRBV7-2 and TRBJ2-2; weak D call: TRBD2 (5 bases). The V and J ends lost 5 bases and 7 bases respectively, with 17 bases between them. CDR3 size: 15 residues. From germline, CDR1 is SGHTA and CDR2 FQGNSA. This CDR3 is CASSLLVGVGGELFF. In DNA form, the CDR3 reads TGTGCCAGCAGCCTATTGGTCGGGGTTGGCGGGGAGCTGTTTTTT.

This clone showed up just once. V usage is TRBV7-2 and J usage is TRBJ1-1, with a possible D match to TRBD1 (5 bases). The V end was cut by 1 base, the J end by 6 bases, with 12 bases between. The CDR3 is made up of 14 amino acids. In germline, CDR1 is SGHTA, CDR2 FQGNSA. The CDR3 loop is CASSLEAGRAEAFF. CDR3 nucleotide sequence: TGTGCCAGCAGCTTAGAGGCAGGGAGGGCTGAAGCTTTCTTT.

The chain employs TRBV5-6 and TRBJ2-7; a weak D match, TRBD1 (6 bases). V lost 4 bases and J lost 1, with 21 bases in between. The CDR3 length is 17 residues. Germline lookup yields CDR1 SGHDT and CDR2 YYEEEE. CDR3 in amino acids: CASSRTLGSGQSYEQYF. CDR3 nucleotide sequence: TGTGCCAGCAGCCGTACCCTCGGCTCAGGACAGTCCTACGAGCAGTACTTC.

About this clone itself: One end of the junction varies from germline; a read error may be responsible. The genes are TRBV7-9 and TRBJ2-6; the D is unclear. CDR3 length equals 15 residues. CDR1 is SEHNR, CDR2 FQNEAQ, per germline (reference sequence). CDR3 coding DNA: TGTTCCAGCAGCTTACTTGGCTTAGCCGTCAACGTCCTGACTTTC. Amino acids: CSSSLLGLAVNVLTF.

J is TRBJ2-7 and V is TRBV5-1; 10 bases map to TRBD2. CDR1 is SGHRS and CDR2 is YFSETQ in the germline V gene. The CDR3 is 15 amino acids. The V and J ends lost 0 bases and 3 bases, in that order; junction bases with no gene match: 3. Written as DNA, the CDR3 is TGCGCCAGCAGCTTGGGAGCGGGGGGGGACTACGAGCAGTACTTC. Translating gives CASSLGAGGDYEQYF.

This clone was seen only once. CDR3 coding DNA: TGTGCCTGGACCCCGGAGACTAGCGGGGGGGCCGGGGAGACCCAGTACTTC. Its protein is CAWTPETSGGAGETQYF. The chain couples TRBV30 to TRBJ2-5; 14 bases are a match to TRBD2. Germline loops: CDR1 GTSNPN, CDR2 SVGIG (reference sequence). J lost 5 bases, V lost 4 bases, and 12 bases had no gene match. The CDR3 contains 17 residues.

The table lists this clone with a few counts. The V and J genes are TRBV9 and TRBJ2-3; TRBD2 agrees at 7 bases. Germline lookup yields CDR1 SGDLS and CDR2 YYNGEE. The length of the CDR3 is 15 residues. Losses at the gene ends were 9 bases for V and 1 base for J; bases not matched to a gene: 11. The DNA of the CDR3 is TGTGCCACCGCCATTAGCGGGTTGGGCACAGATACGCAGTATTTT. Amino acids: CATAISGLGTDTQYF.

The rearrangement uses TRBV5-1 and TRBJ2-3, with D possibly being TRBD1 (5 bases). The CDR3 length is 13 residues. With 7 bases removed from V and 2 bases from J, the gap between germline ends came to 11 bases. Germline V CDR1 and CDR2: SGHRS, YFSETQ. The CDR3: CASRDSLTDTQYF. The DNA for the CDR3 is TGCGCCAGCCGAGACAGTCTCACAGATACGCAGTATTTT. The variable domain in full, completed from reference TRBV5-1 and TRBJ2-3, reads KAGVTQTPRYLIKTRGQQVTLSCSPISGHRSVSWYQQTPGQGLQFLFEYFSETQRNKGNFPGRFSGRQFSNSRSEMNVSTLELGDSALYLCASRDSLTDTQYFGPGTRLTVL.

The rearrangement links TRBV18 to TRBJ2-5, with TRBD2 matching over 8 bases. V trimming: 3 bases; J trimming: 4 bases; junction bases outside the gene matches: 7. The CDR3 is 15 amino acids. The germline V gene has CDR1 KGHSH and CDR2 LQKENI. DNA of the CDR3: TGTGCCAGCTCACCGCCGGGACTAGTTCCAGAGACCCAGTACTTC. This codes for CASSPPGLVPETQYF.

This rearrangement joins TRBV7-9 to TRBJ1-2; maybe TRBD1 (6 bases). Germline V gives CDR1 SEHNR, CDR2 FQNEAQ (reference sequence). The CDR3 length is 12 residues. V was pared by 8 bases and J by 2 bases, with 9 bases between. The CDR3 bases are TGTGCCAGCGGCCAGGGGAACTATGGCTACACCTTC. It yields the protein CASGQGNYGYTF.

This rearrangement joins TRBV6-1 to TRBJ2-7, with D maybe TRBD2 (6 bases). Germline V gene data show CDR1 as MNHNS and CDR2 as SASEGT. CDR3 size: 16 residues. V was trimmed by 3 bases and J by 4 bases, leaving 19 bases between them. CDR3 residues: CASSDRRRGVGYEQYF. CDR3 in DNA: TGTGCCAGCAGTGATCGGCGGCGGGGAGTCGGTTACGAGCAGTACTTC.

This sequence joins TRBV19 and TRBJ2-2; 11 bases agree with TRBD1. The junction had 2 bases not matched to a gene; V was cut back by 6 bases and J by 5 bases. Germline V lookup: CDR1 LNHDA, CDR2 SQIVND (reference sequence). CDR3 length equals 14 residues. Here the CDR3 DNA reads TGTGCCAGTAGGGACAGGGGGCTTACCGGGGAGCTGTTTTTT. Encoded protein: CASRDRGLTGELFF.

The chain joins TRBV14 to TRBJ1-1, with TRBD1 matching 12 bases. V lost 0 bases and J lost 9; bases outside the gene matches: 14. The V gene's germline CDR1 is SGHDN and CDR2 FVKESK. This CDR3 has 18 amino acids. CDR3 in DNA: TGTGCCAGCAGCCAAGAGGCTCCGGGACAGGGGGCCCAAAGGCAAGCTTTCTTT. The encoded protein is CASSQEAPGQGAQRQAFF.